This T cell receptor beta chain comes out of a study of blood T cell repertoires in COVID-19. Across the study: COVID-19 samples collected from the United States, Italy and Spain covered acute and convalescent phases. Sample material is recorded as cDNA or gDNA derived from T cells, B-cell-depleted T cells, or PBMCs.

The V segment lost 0 bases and the J segment 6 bases; nucleotides outside the gene matches: 2. Germline CDR1 SGHNT, CDR2 YYREEE (reference sequence). CDR3 size: 15 residues. Authors' data handling: Researchers report that nucleated cell counts were estimated from reference gene primer amplification. TCRdb's copy holds only in-frame clones and misses some; the assay was immunoSEQ multiplex PCR. The V and J calls and clone size are taken from that table; D and trimming were inferred from the DNA. The sample records 100,000 or so clones, 85% to 95% being singletons. Sequenced: peripheral blood. This receptor was taken from a woman between 45 and 65 years old in a cohort sampled during active COVID-19. The chain has TRBV5-4 and TRBJ2-1; 11 bases match TRBD2. The CDR3 DNA follows: TGTGCCAGCAGCTTGGACACTAGCGGGGGCAATGAGCAGTTCTTC. Protein sequence: CASSLDTSGGNEQFF.